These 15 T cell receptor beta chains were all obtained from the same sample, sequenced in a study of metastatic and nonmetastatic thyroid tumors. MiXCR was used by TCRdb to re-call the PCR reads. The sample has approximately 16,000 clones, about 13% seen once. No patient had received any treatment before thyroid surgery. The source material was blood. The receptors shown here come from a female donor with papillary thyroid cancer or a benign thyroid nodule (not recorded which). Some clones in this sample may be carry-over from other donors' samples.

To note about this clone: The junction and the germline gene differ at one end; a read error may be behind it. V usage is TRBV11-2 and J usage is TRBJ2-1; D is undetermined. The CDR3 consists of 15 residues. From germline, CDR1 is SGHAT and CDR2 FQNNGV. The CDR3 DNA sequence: TGTTCCAGCAGCTTAGACCCATTCCCGTACAATGAGCAGTTCTTC. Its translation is CSSSLDPFPYNEQFF.

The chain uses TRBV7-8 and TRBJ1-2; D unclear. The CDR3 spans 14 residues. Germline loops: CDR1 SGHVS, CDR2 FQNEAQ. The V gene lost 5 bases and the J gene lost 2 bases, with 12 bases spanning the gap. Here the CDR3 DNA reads TGTGCCAGCAGCCGCGTAGGAGTAAACTATGGCTACACCTTC. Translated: CASSRVGVNYGYTF.

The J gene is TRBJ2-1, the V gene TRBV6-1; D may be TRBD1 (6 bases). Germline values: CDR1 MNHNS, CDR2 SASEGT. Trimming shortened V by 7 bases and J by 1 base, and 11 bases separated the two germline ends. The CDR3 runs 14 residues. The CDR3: CASKRGNSYNEQFF. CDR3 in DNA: TGTGCCAGCAAGAGGGGGAATTCCTACAATGAGCAGTTCTTC.

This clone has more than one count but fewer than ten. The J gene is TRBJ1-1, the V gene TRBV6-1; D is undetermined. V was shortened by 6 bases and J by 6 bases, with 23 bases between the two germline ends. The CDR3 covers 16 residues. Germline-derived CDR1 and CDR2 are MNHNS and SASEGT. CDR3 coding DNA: TGTGCCAGCAGACTGGATTTACATCGAAGAAGGTCTGAAGCTTTCTTT. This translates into CASRLDLHRRRSEAFF.

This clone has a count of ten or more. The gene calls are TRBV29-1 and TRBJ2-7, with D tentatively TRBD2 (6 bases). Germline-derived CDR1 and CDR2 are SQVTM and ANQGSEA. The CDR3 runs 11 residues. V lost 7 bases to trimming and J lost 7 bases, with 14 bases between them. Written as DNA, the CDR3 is TGCAGCGCCGAACGGGGGTATGAGCAGTACTTC. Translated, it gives CSAERGYEQYF.

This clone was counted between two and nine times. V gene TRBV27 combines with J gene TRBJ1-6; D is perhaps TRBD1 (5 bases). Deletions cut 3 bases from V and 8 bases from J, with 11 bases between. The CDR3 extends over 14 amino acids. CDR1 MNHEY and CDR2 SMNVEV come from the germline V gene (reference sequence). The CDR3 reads CASSFSTRDSPLHF. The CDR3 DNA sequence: TGTGCCAGCAGTTTCAGTACCAGGGATTCACCCCTCCACTTT.

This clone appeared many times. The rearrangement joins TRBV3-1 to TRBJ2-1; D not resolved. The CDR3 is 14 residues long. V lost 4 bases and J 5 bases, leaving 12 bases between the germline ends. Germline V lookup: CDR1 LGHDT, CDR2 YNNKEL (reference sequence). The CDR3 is CASSPRRSNNEQFF. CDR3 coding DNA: TGTGCCAGCAGCCCCCGAAGATCTAACAATGAGCAGTTCTTC.

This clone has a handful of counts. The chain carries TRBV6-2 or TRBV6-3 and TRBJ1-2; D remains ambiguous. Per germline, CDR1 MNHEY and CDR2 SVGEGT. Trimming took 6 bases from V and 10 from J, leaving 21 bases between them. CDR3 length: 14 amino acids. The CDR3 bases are TGTGCCAGCAGAAACCCCGACATGGTCAATGTCTACACCTTC. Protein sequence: CASRNPDMVNVYTF.

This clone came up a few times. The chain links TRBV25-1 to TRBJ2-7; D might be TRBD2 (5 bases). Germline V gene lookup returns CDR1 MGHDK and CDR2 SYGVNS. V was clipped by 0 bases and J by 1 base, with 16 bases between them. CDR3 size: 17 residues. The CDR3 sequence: CASSEYPPRRYSYEQYF. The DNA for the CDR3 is TGTGCCAGCAGTGAATATCCTCCCCGGAGGTATTCCTACGAGCAGTACTTC.

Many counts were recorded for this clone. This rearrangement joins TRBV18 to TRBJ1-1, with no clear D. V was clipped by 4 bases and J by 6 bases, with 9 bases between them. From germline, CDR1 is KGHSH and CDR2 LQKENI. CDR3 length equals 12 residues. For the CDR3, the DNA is TGTGCCAGCTCACAATCAACAGCTGAAGCTTTCTTT. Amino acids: CASSQSTAEAFF.

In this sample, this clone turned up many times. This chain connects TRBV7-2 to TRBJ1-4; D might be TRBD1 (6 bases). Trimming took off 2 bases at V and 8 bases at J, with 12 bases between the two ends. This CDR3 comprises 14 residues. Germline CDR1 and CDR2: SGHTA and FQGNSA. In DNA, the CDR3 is TGTGCCAGCAGCTTAAACAGGGCTGGAGAAAAACTGTTTTTT. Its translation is CASSLNRAGEKLFF.

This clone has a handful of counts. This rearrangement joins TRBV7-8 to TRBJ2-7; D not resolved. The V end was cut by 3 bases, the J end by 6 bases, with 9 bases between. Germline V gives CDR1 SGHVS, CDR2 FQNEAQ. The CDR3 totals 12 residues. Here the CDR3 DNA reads TGTGCCAGCAGCTTGGCCATAAGCGAGCAGTACTTC. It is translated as CASSLAISEQYF.

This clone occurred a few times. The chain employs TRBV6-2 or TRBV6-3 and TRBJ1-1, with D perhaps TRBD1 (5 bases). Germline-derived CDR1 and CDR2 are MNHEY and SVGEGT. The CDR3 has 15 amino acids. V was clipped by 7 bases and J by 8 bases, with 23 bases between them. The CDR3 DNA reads TGTGCCAGCACCTCACGGGACGTTTTTTTGTCCGAAGCTTTCTTT. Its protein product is CASTSRDVFLSEAFF.

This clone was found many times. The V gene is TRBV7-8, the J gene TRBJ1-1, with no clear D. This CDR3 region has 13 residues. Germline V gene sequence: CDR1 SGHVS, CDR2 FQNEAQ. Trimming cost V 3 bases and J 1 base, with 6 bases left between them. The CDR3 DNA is TGTGCCAGCAGCTTGAACGGGAACACTGAAGCTTTCTTT. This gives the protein CASSLNGNTEAFF. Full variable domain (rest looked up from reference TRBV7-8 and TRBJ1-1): GAGVSQSPRYKVAKRGQDVALRCDPISGHVSLFWYQQALGQGPEFLTYFQNEAQLDKSGLPSDRFFAERPEGSVSTLKIQRTQQEDSAVYLCASSLNGNTEAFFGQGTRLTVV.

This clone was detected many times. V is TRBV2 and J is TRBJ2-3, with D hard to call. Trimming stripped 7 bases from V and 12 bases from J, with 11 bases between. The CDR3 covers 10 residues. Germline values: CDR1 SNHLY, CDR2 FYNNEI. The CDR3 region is CASNSPLQYF. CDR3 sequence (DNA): TGTGCCAGCAACAGTCCACTCCAGTATTTT. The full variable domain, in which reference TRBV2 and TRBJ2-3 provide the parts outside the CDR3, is EPEVTQTPSHQVTQMGQEVILRCVPISNHLYFYWYRQILGQKVEFLVSFYNNEISEKSEIFDDQFSVERPDGSNFTLKIRSTKLEDSAMYFCASNSPLQYFGPGTRLTVL.